These 30 T cell receptor beta chains share one sample of origin, sequenced in a study of cytomegalovirus exposure and HLA in healthy donors. The PCR contained 60 Vbeta and 13 Jbeta primers. TCRdb's table, derived via immunoSEQ multiplex PCR, lists solely in-frame clones and lacks some. The profile shows approximately 90,000 clones, around 77% of them singletons. Sample: PBMCs. The receptors here all came from a man aged 30 to 39 in good health and CMV-seronegative.

This chain links TRBV6-6 with TRBJ2-4; a weak D match, TRBD1 (7 bases). The CDR3 is 15 amino acids. V was pared by 5 bases and J by 0 bases, with 11 bases between. The germline CDR1 and CDR2 sequences are MNHNY and SVGAGI (reference sequence). CDR3 sequence: CASSRGTVAKNIQYF. The CDR3 nucleotides read TGTGCCAGCAGTCGCGGGACAGTAGCCAAAAACATTCAGTACTTC.

A single count supports this clone. The gene calls are TRBV4-1 and TRBJ1-2, with D maybe TRBD1 (6 bases). CDR3 length: 16 residues. Germline V gene data show CDR1 as MGHRA and CDR2 as YSYEKL. V dropped 0 bases and J dropped 2 bases, with 13 bases sitting between them. The DNA for the CDR3 is TGCGCCAGCAGCCAAGATCTTGGGCAGGGGAACTATGGCTACACCTTC. Residues: CASSQDLGQGNYGYTF.

The chain combines TRBV5-1 with TRBJ1-4; D remains unclear. The V and J ends lost 2 bases and 0 bases respectively, with 5 bases between them. The germline V gene encodes CDR1 SGHRS and CDR2 YFSETQ. The CDR3 runs 14 residues. The DNA of the CDR3 is TGCGCCAGCAGCTTCTCAGCAACTAATGAAAAACTGTTTTTT. It specifies CASSFSATNEKLFF.

This chain links TRBV7-9 with TRBJ1-2, with TRBD1 identical over 7 bases. Losses at the gene ends were 5 bases for V and 4 bases for J; bases not matched to a gene: 4. Per germline, CDR1 SEHNR and CDR2 FQNEAQ (reference sequence). The CDR3 spans 13 residues. The CDR3 protein is CASSETGFYGYTF. The CDR3 region has the DNA TGTGCCAGCAGCGAGACAGGGTTCTATGGCTACACCTTC. Combining the CDR3 with reference TRBV7-9 and TRBJ1-2 gives the whole variable domain DTGVSQNPRHKITKRGQNVTFRCDPISEHNRLYWYRQTLGQGPEFLTYFQNEAQLEKSRLLSDRFSAERPKGSFSTLEIQRTEQGDSAMYLCASSETGFYGYTFGSGTRLTVV.

V and J are TRBV5-1 and TRBJ1-1, with D maybe TRBD1 (5 bases). Germline loops: CDR1 SGHRS, CDR2 YFSETQ. The V gene lost 4 bases and the J gene lost 4 bases, with 8 bases spanning the gap. The CDR3 has 12 amino acids. DNA of the CDR3: TGCGCCAGCAGCGACGGGGGCACTGAAGCTTTCTTT. It specifies CASSDGGTEAFF.

This clone was counted only a few times. The rearrangement joins TRBV5-4 to TRBJ2-1, with a weak D call TRBD1 (5 bases). The V and J ends lost 2 bases and 3 bases respectively, with 12 bases between them. Per germline, CDR1 SGHNT and CDR2 YYREEE (reference sequence). This CDR3 has 15 amino acids. For the CDR3, the DNA is TGTGCCAGCAGCTTCACACAGGAGTTCTACAATGAGCAGTTCTTC. Translating gives CASSFTQEFYNEQFF.

With regard to this clone: Distinct nucleotide sequences in the sample also encode this CDR3. The V gene is TRBV6-1, the J gene TRBJ1-2; no firm D call. This CDR3 has 11 residues. Looked up from germline, CDR1 is MNHNS and CDR2 is SASEGT. Trimming shortened V by 4 bases and J by 5 bases, and 5 bases separated the two germline ends. The CDR3 here is CASSGRYGYTF. CDR3 DNA sequence: TGTGCCAGCAGTGGCAGATATGGCTACACCTTC.

This clone was detected a few times. The chain employs TRBV18 and TRBJ1-5, with unresolved D. In germline, CDR1 is KGHSH, CDR2 LQKENI. The CDR3 runs to 14 residues. Trimming removed 3 bases at V and 4 bases at J, with 10 bases between. The CDR3 sequence: CASSPAGINQPQHF. For the CDR3, the DNA is TGTGCCAGCTCACCGGCGGGGATTAATCAGCCCCAGCATTTT.

This sequence joins TRBV7-8 and TRBJ2-3; 9 bases match TRBD1. V lost 5 bases and J lost 4; bases outside the gene matches: 4. The CDR3 loop spans 14 amino acids. Germline values: CDR1 SGHVS, CDR2 FQNEAQ. The CDR3, as DNA: TGTGCCAGCAGCAGGGGACAGGGATCAGATACGCAGTATTTT. Its protein product is CASSRGQGSDTQYF.

For this clone: A junction end diverges from the germline sequence, so it may reflect a read error. The chain employs TRBV7-9 and TRBJ1-1, with D possibly being TRBD1 (5 bases). The CDR3 contains 18 residues. Germline V gene data show CDR1 as SEHNR and CDR2 as FQNEAQ (reference sequence). This chain's CDR3 is CSSSLYPPSGRVNTEAFF. CDR3 nucleotide sequence: TGTTCCAGCAGCTTATACCCCCCTTCGGGCAGGGTGAACACTGAAGCTTTCTTT.

The rearrangement uses TRBV10-1 and TRBJ1-5; a possible D gene is TRBD1 (5 bases). CDR3 length: 13 amino acids. Trimming shortened V by 10 bases and J by 0 bases, and 10 bases separated the two germline ends. Germline CDR1 reads WNHNN; CDR2 reads SYGVQD (reference sequence). CDR3 nucleotide sequence: TGCGCCAACGGGGGGAATAGCAATCAGCCCCAGCATTTT. It yields the protein CANGGNSNQPQHF.

This rearrangement joins TRBV6-4 to TRBJ2-1; 12 nucleotides align to TRBD2. This CDR3 has 15 residues. Germline V lookup: CDR1 MRHNA, CDR2 SNTAGT. V was clipped by 5 bases and J by 4 bases; unmatched bases: 3. CDR3 region: CASSRLAGEYNEQFF. DNA of the CDR3: TGTGCCAGCAGTCGACTAGCGGGAGAGTACAATGAGCAGTTCTTC.

This sequence joins TRBV7-9 and TRBJ2-5; possibly TRBD2 for D (6 bases). The end of the DNA aligns better with TRBJ2-7, so the J call may be wrong. Germline V gene data show CDR1 as SEHNR and CDR2 as FQNEAQ (reference sequence). There are 14 residues in the CDR3. The DNA of the CDR3 is TGTGCCAGCACCAGGGAGGAGGGGTCCTACGAGCAGTACTTC. Residues: CASTREEGSYEQYF.

This chain links TRBV6-5 with TRBJ1-4, with D perhaps matching TRBD1 (5 bases). Germline V gene data show CDR1 as MNHEY and CDR2 as SVGAGI. This CDR3 has 14 residues. Trimming removed 7 bases at V and 7 bases at J, with 16 bases between. CDR3 nucleotides: TGTGCCAGCAAAGTTGGCAGGGTGGGTGAAAAACTGTTTTTT. Translated: CASKVGRVGEKLFF.

The chain joins TRBV27 to TRBJ1-4, with unresolved D. Germline lookup yields CDR1 MNHEY and CDR2 SMNVEV (reference sequence). The CDR3 is 14 residues long. V was cut by 8 bases and J by 0 bases, with 10 bases left in between. CDR3 sequence (DNA): TGTGCCAGCGGTCCGGTGGCAACTAATGAAAAACTGTTTTTT. Translation gives CASGPVATNEKLFF.

In this sample, this clone turned up a few times. This chain uses TRBV25-1 with TRBJ2-7; 7 positions agree with TRBD2. Germline V lookup: CDR1 MGHDK, CDR2 SYGVNS. The CDR3 spans 14 residues. V gave up 5 bases and J gave up 2 bases; unmatched junction bases: 6. The CDR3 protein is CASSNLAVPYEQYF. The CDR3 DNA sequence: TGTGCCAGCAGTAACCTAGCGGTTCCCTACGAGCAGTACTTC.

The chain recombines TRBV7-6 with TRBJ2-7; 9 positions match TRBD2. This CDR3 is 16 amino acids long. Germline loops: CDR1 SGHVS, CDR2 FNYEAQ. The V and J ends lost 8 bases and 3 bases, in that order; junction bases with no gene match: 14. DNA for the CDR3: TGTGCCAGCGGGCAGGGCGGGGCTAGCGGGAACTACGAGCAGTACTTC. As protein: CASGQGGASGNYEQYF. Filled out from reference TRBV7-6 and TRBJ2-7, the complete variable domain reads GAGVSQSPRYKVTKRGQDVALRCDPISGHVSLYWYRQALGQGPEFLTYFNYEAQQDKSGLPNDRFSAERPEGSISTLTIQRTEQRDSAMYRCASGQGGASGNYEQYFGPGTRLTVT.

This chain links TRBV10-2 with TRBJ2-2, with TRBD2 identical over 11 bases. Per germline, CDR1 WSHSY and CDR2 SAAADI. V was clipped by 2 bases and J by 3 bases; unmatched bases: 5. CDR3 length: 17 amino acids. The CDR3, as DNA: TGCGCCAGCAGTGAGGAACCTAGCGGGGGGTACACCGGGGAGCTGTTTTTT. This gives the protein CASSEEPSGGYTGELFF.

For the CDR3, the DNA is TGTGCCAGCAGCTCCCGGGACAGGGGCGGAATGAACACTGAAGCTTTCTTT. It translates to CASSSRDRGGMNTEAFF. This sequence joins TRBV7-4 and TRBJ1-1; 10 bases are a match to TRBD1. The ends lost 4 bases at V and 0 bases at J; junction bases unmatched: 8. The CDR3 is made up of 17 amino acids. CDR1 is SGHVT, CDR2 SQSDAQ, per germline.

This clone occurred a few times. The J gene is TRBJ2-7, the V gene TRBV27; D perhaps matches TRBD2 (6 bases). V shed 6 bases and J shed 0 bases, with 12 bases lying between them. The CDR3 totals 14 residues. Germline CDR1 reads MNHEY; CDR2 reads SMNVEV (reference sequence). CDR3 nucleotide sequence: TGTGCCAGCAGAAGGGGAGGACGCTCCTACGAGCAGTACTTC. Translated: CASRRGGRSYEQYF.

This clone has a single count. The chain joins TRBV30 to TRBJ1-2; D is perhaps TRBD1 (5 bases). The CDR3 contains 13 residues. Germline-derived CDR1 and CDR2 are GTSNPN and SVGIG (reference sequence). Trimming shortened V by 0 bases and J by 2 bases, and 7 bases separated the two germline ends. CDR3 loop: CAWSVDSNYGYTF. CDR3 in DNA: TGTGCCTGGAGTGTCGACAGCAACTATGGCTACACCTTC.

J is TRBJ2-5 and V is TRBV7-9; 13 positions agree with TRBD2. This CDR3 spans 16 amino acids. Trimming took 3 bases from V and 4 from J; bases not matched to a gene: 5. The germline gives CDR1 SEHNR, CDR2 FQNEAQ (reference sequence). The CDR3 spells CASSFRTSGGAETQYF. In DNA form, the CDR3 reads TGTGCCAGCAGCTTCCGGACTAGCGGGGGTGCAGAGACCCAGTACTTC.

The V and J genes are TRBV11-2 and TRBJ2-6; TRBD1 matches at 7 bases. The V gene end was trimmed by 7 bases and the J gene end by 0 bases; junction bases not matched to a gene: 15. This CDR3 has 19 amino acids. Germline V gives CDR1 SGHAT, CDR2 FQNNGV. The CDR3 DNA reads TGTGCCAGCACCCTTAGTGTCCGGGACAGTAGCTCTGGGGCCAACGTCCTGACTTTC. This sequence encodes CASTLSVRDSSSGANVLTF.

This clone was detected only once. The CDR3 reads CASSVNLLVKPGQANYGYTF. Here the CDR3 DNA reads TGTGCCAGCAGCGTAAACCTCCTGGTCAAGCCGGGACAGGCCAACTATGGCTACACCTTC. This sequence joins TRBV9 and TRBJ1-2, with 8 bases aligning to TRBD1. This CDR3 spans 20 amino acids. Germline V lookup: CDR1 SGDLS, CDR2 YYNGEE. V gave up 1 base and J gave up 2 bases; unmatched junction bases: 19.

The CDR3 is CASRDRDRGRTGELFF. As DNA, the CDR3 is TGTGCCAGTAGAGACCGGGACAGGGGAAGGACCGGGGAGCTGTTTTTT. The chain carries TRBV19 and TRBJ2-2, with TRBD1 identical over 10 bases. Germline CDR1 is LNHDA and CDR2 is SQIVND (reference sequence). This CDR3 has 16 residues. Losses at the gene ends were 6 bases for V and 5 bases for J; bases not matched to a gene: 9.

This rearrangement joins TRBV6-6 to TRBJ2-5; tentative D call: TRBD2 (7 bases). The CDR3 extends over 16 amino acids. Germline V lookup: CDR1 MNHNY, CDR2 SVGAGI (reference sequence). The V and J ends lost 7 bases and 5 bases respectively, with 23 bases between them. The CDR3 nucleotides read TGTGCCAGCACGTCCGGCGGGGGCCCAGTTGGGGAGACCCAGTACTTC. This translates into CASTSGGGPVGETQYF.

V usage is TRBV6-1 and J usage is TRBJ1-1; TRBD1 matches at 8 bases. Germline V gives CDR1 MNHNS, CDR2 SASEGT. This CDR3 comprises 16 residues. Trimming removed 2 bases from V and 2 bases from J; junction bases left unmatched: 7. CDR3 amino acids: CASSETPGTGNTEAFF. CDR3 bases: TGTGCCAGCAGTGAAACCCCCGGGACAGGCAACACTGAAGCTTTCTTT.

The gene calls are TRBV19 and TRBJ1-2; no firm D call. Germline V gene data show CDR1 as LNHDA and CDR2 as SQIVND (reference sequence). The ends were cut back, 6 bases at V and 2 bases at J, with 16 bases in the middle. The CDR3 has 15 residues. The CDR3 here is CASRKDGRGNYGYTF. For the CDR3, the DNA is TGTGCCAGTAGAAAAGATGGACGGGGAAACTATGGCTACACCTTC.

This clone has only a few counts. Here the CDR3 reads CAWRQGTAGETQYF. In DNA, the CDR3 is TGTGCCTGGCGACAGGGGACGGCCGGGGAGACCCAGTACTTC. J is TRBJ2-5 and V is TRBV30, with 8 bases aligning to TRBD1. Germline-derived CDR1 and CDR2 are GTSNPN and SVGIG (reference sequence). The CDR3 loop spans 14 amino acids. The V and J ends lost 5 bases and 5 bases, in that order; junction bases with no gene match: 10.

The V call is TRBV4-1, the J call TRBJ2-6; 7 bases match TRBD1. Losses at the gene ends were 2 bases for V and 0 bases for J; bases not matched to a gene: 7. Germline CDR1 and CDR2: MGHRA and YSYEKL. The CDR3 runs 18 residues. The CDR3 DNA sequence: TGCGCCAGCAGCCAACGACAGGGTCCCCCCTCTGGGGCCAACGTCCTGACTTTC. Amino acid sequence: CASSQRQGPPSGANVLTF.